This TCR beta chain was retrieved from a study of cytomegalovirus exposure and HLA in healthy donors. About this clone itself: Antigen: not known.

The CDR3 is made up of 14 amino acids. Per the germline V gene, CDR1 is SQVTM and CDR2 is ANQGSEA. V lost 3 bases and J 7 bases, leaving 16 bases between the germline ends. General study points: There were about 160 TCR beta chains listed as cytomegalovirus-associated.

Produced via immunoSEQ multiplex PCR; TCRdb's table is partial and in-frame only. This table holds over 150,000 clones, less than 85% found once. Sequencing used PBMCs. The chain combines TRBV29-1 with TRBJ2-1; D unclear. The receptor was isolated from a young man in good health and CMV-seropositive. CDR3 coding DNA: TGCAGCGTTGACGGTCTCCCCCTGCCGAATGAGCAGTTCTTC. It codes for CSVDGLPLPNEQFF.